This TCR beta chain emerged from a study of blood T cell repertoires in COVID-19. The overall study: COVID-19 samples from acute and convalescent phases originated in the United States, Italy and Spain.

The germline gives CDR1 MNHGY, CDR2 SAAAGT. The V segment lost 7 bases and the J segment 1 base; nucleotides outside the gene matches: 16. The CDR3 is 19 amino acids. Study processing details: Amplification of reference gene primers was used by the study to estimate nucleated cell counts. Sequencing used immunoSEQ multiplex PCR; TCRdb keeps in-frame clones, though not all of them. V, J and clone size are taken as reported in that table, and D and trimming were inferred from the DNA itself. This table holds approximately 200,000 clones, about nine tenths found once. The clonotype comes from a young man with acute or convalescent COVID-19. The chain employs TRBV6-8 and TRBJ2-5, with 12 positions matching TRBD2. Sequenced: peripheral blood. This CDR3 reads CASNPGDLLAGGPQETQYF. In DNA form, the CDR3 reads TGTGCCAGCAACCCCGGGGATCTACTAGCGGGGGGACCCCAAGAGACCCAGTACTTC.